This TCR beta chain was identified during a study of cytomegalovirus exposure and HLA in healthy donors. 13 Jbeta primers and 60 Vbeta primers were used for the PCR. Sequencing used immunoSEQ multiplex PCR; TCRdb keeps in-frame clones, though not all of them. This sample has roughly 180,000 clones, with roughly 85% found just once. This TCR derives from a man between 18 and 35 years old in good health and CMV-seropositive. The sequenced sample consisted of PBMCs.

The DNA of the CDR3 is TGCGCCAGCAGCCCACCTCGGAGGTCTACGGAGCAGTTCTTC. Its protein product is CASSPPRRSTEQFF. This chain links TRBV4-1 with TRBJ2-1; D might be TRBD2 (5 bases). CDR1 MGHRA and CDR2 YSYEKL come from the germline V gene. V lost 4 bases and J lost 10, with 17 bases in between. CDR3 length: 14 residues.